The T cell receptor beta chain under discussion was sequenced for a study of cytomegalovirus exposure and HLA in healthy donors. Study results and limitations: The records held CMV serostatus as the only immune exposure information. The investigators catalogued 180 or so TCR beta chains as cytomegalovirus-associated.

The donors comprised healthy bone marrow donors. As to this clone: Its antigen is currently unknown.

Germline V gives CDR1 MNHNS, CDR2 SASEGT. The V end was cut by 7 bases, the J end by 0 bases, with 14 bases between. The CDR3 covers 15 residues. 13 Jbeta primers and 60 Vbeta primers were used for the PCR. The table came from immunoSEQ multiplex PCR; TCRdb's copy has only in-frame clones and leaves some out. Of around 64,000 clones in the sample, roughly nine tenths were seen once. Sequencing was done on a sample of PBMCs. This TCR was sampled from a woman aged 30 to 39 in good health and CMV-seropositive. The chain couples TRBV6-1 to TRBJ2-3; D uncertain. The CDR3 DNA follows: TGTGCCAGCACAAAAGAACCCGGGAGCACAGATACGCAGTATTTT. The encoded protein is CASTKEPGSTDTQYF.